This is a list of T cell receptor beta chains from one sample in a study of T cell responses to AZD1222 COVID-19 vaccine. Assay used: immunoSEQ multiplex PCR; TCRdb lists only in-frame clones, some missing. The sample includes around 150,000 clones, 80% to 95% of them seen just once. The material sequenced was peripheral blood, taken on day 0 of AZD1222 vaccination. These TCRs come from an adult in good health. CDR3s include the opening cysteine and the closing phenylalanine or tryptophan. Each record gives: D gene, V gene, J gene, clone size, CDR3 protein, CDR3 DNA. D genes are given only for firm matches. Clone size is shown for a subset of rows, as once, few, many or a class of expanded clone.

D gene: TRBD1
V gene: TRBV11-2
J gene: TRBJ2-7
clone size: NA
CDR3 protein: CASSLVVGTGRAYEQYF
CDR3 DNA: TGTGCCAGCAGCTTAGTAGTGGGGACAGGCCGGGCCTACGAGCAGTACTTC

D gene: TRBD1
V gene: TRBV9
J gene: TRBJ2-1
clone size: NA
CDR3 protein: CASSVARTGNYNEQFF
CDR3 DNA: TGTGCCAGCAGCGTAGCTAGGACAGGTAACTACAATGAGCAGTTCTTC

D gene: TRBD2
V gene: TRBV4-3
J gene: TRBJ2-1
clone size: NA
CDR3 protein: CASSQDYISGSDNEQFF
CDR3 DNA: TGCGCCAGCAGCCAAGATTATATTAGCGGGAGTGACAATGAGCAGTTCTTC

D gene: NA
V gene: TRBV6-2/TRBV6-3
J gene: TRBJ2-1
clone size: NA
CDR3 protein: CASSTRGLTYNEQFF
CDR3 DNA: TGTGCCAGCAGTACAAGGGGACTTACCTACAATGAGCAGTTCTTC

D gene: TRBD2
V gene: TRBV6-5
J gene: TRBJ2-1
clone size: once
CDR3 protein: CASRARGGSYNEQFF
CDR3 DNA: TGTGCCAGCAGGGCCCGGGGGGGCTCCTACAATGAGCAGTTCTTC

D gene: TRBD1
V gene: TRBV28
J gene: TRBJ1-2
clone size: NA
CDR3 protein: CASTMGGGTGFLYGYTF
CDR3 DNA: TGTGCCAGCACTATGGGCGGGGGGACAGGCTTTCTATATGGCTACACCTTC

D gene: NA
V gene: TRBV30
J gene: TRBJ1-1
clone size: NA
CDR3 protein: CAWSVLESEAFF
CDR3 DNA: TGTGCCTGGAGTGTACTTGAATCTGAAGCTTTCTTT

D gene: NA
V gene: TRBV6-5
J gene: TRBJ1-1
clone size: NA
CDR3 protein: CASRPPARGNTEAFF
CDR3 DNA: TGTGCCAGCAGACCCCCGGCCAGGGGGAACACTGAAGCTTTCTTT

D gene: TRBD2
V gene: TRBV5-1
J gene: TRBJ2-3
clone size: NA
CDR3 protein: CASSLGTSLADTQYF
CDR3 DNA: TGCGCCAGCAGCCTCGGGACTAGCTTGGCAGATACGCAGTATTTT

D gene: TRBD1
V gene: TRBV28
J gene: TRBJ2-7
clone size: NA
CDR3 protein: CASQGDSYEQYF
CDR3 DNA: TGTGCCAGCCAGGGGGACTCCTACGAGCAGTACTTC

D gene: TRBD1
V gene: TRBV19
J gene: TRBJ1-1
clone size: NA
CDR3 protein: CASRISTGARGTEAFF
CDR3 DNA: TGTGCCAGTAGGATTTCAACAGGGGCTCGAGGGACTGAAGCTTTCTTT

D gene: NA
V gene: TRBV6-5
J gene: TRBJ1-6
clone size: NA
CDR3 protein: CASSYSNNSPLHF
CDR3 DNA: TGTGCCAGCAGTTACAGTAATAATTCACCCCTCCACTTT

D gene: TRBD1
V gene: TRBV30
J gene: TRBJ1-1
clone size: once
CDR3 protein: CASLRGMNTEAFF
CDR3 DNA: TGTGCCTCTCTCAGGGGGATGAACACTGAAGCTTTCTTT

D gene: NA
V gene: TRBV5-1
J gene: TRBJ2-2
clone size: once
CDR3 protein: CASSLFSSTLLNTGELFF
CDR3 DNA: TGCGCCAGCAGCTTGTTCAGTTCTACCCTATTGAACACCGGGGAGCTGTTTTTT

D gene: NA
V gene: TRBV6-5
J gene: TRBJ1-2
clone size: NA
CDR3 protein: CASSYLGANYGYTF
CDR3 DNA: TGTGCCAGCAGTTACTTGGGGGCCAACTATGGCTACACCTTC

D gene: NA
V gene: TRBV12-3/TRBV12-4
J gene: TRBJ1-5
clone size: NA
CDR3 protein: CASPPQENQPQHF
CDR3 DNA: TGTGCCAGCCCTCCTCAGGAGAATCAGCCCCAGCATTTT

D gene: TRBD1
V gene: TRBV27
J gene: TRBJ2-7
clone size: NA
CDR3 protein: CASSFGTGGFSYEQYF
CDR3 DNA: TGTGCCAGCAGTTTTGGGACAGGGGGCTTCTCCTACGAGCAGTACTTC

D gene: TRBD1
V gene: TRBV27
J gene: TRBJ1-6
clone size: NA
CDR3 protein: CASSLSGQPNSPLHF
CDR3 DNA: TGTGCCAGCAGTTTATCGGGACAGCCAAATTCACCCCTCCACTTT

D gene: NA
V gene: TRBV10-3
J gene: TRBJ2-7
clone size: NA
CDR3 protein: CAISEPTLYEQYF
CDR3 DNA: TGTGCCATCAGTGAGCCGACCCTGTACGAGCAGTACTTC

D gene: TRBD1
V gene: TRBV28
J gene: TRBJ1-2
clone size: few
CDR3 protein: CASSSTGTGYGGYTF
CDR3 DNA: TGTGCCAGCTCCTCAACCGGGACAGGATATGGCGGCTACACCTTC

D gene: NA
V gene: TRBV19
J gene: TRBJ2-1
clone size: NA
CDR3 protein: CASSMGDYYNEQFF
CDR3 DNA: TGTGCCAGTAGTATGGGCGATTACTACAATGAGCAGTTCTTC

D gene: NA
V gene: TRBV12-3/TRBV12-4
J gene: TRBJ1-1
clone size: NA
CDR3 protein: CASMGGDQAFF
CDR3 DNA: TGTGCCAGCATGGGGGGCGATCAAGCTTTCTTT

D gene: NA
V gene: TRBV2
J gene: TRBJ1-2
clone size: few
CDR3 protein: CASSLDRHYGYTF
CDR3 DNA: TGTGCCAGCAGCCTCGACAGGCACTATGGCTACACCTTC

D gene: NA
V gene: TRBV19
J gene: TRBJ2-2
clone size: NA
CDR3 protein: CASSISRSGELFF
CDR3 DNA: TGTGCCAGTAGTATTAGCCGGTCCGGGGAGCTGTTTTTT

D gene: NA
V gene: TRBV12-3/TRBV12-4
J gene: TRBJ1-1
clone size: NA
CDR3 protein: CASQQVRIEAFF
CDR3 DNA: TGTGCCAGCCAACAGGTGAGGATCGAAGCTTTCTTT

D gene: TRBD2
V gene: TRBV7-8
J gene: TRBJ2-7
clone size: few
CDR3 protein: CASSLAGGSRSYEQYF
CDR3 DNA: TGTGCCAGCAGCTTAGCCGGGGGGTCTAGATCCTACGAGCAGTACTTC

D gene: NA
V gene: TRBV19
J gene: TRBJ1-2
clone size: NA
CDR3 protein: CASSIHSPNYGYTF
CDR3 DNA: TGTGCCAGTAGTATCCACAGTCCCAACTATGGCTACACCTTC

D gene: NA
V gene: TRBV29-1
J gene: TRBJ2-1
clone size: NA
CDR3 protein: CSVERASSYNEQFF
CDR3 DNA: TGCAGCGTTGAGCGGGCCAGCTCCTACAATGAGCAGTTCTTC

D gene: TRBD2
V gene: TRBV2
J gene: TRBJ2-1
clone size: NA
CDR3 protein: CASNQGTSGSWEQFF
CDR3 DNA: TGTGCCAGCAATCAAGGGACTAGCGGGAGCTGGGAGCAGTTCTTC

D gene: TRBD1
V gene: TRBV19
J gene: TRBJ1-5
clone size: NA
CDR3 protein: CASTLTGQGAGQPQHF
CDR3 DNA: TGTGCCAGTACCCTAACAGGACAGGGGGCCGGGCAGCCCCAGCATTTT

D gene: NA
V gene: TRBV19
J gene: TRBJ1-4
clone size: NA
CDR3 protein: CASSSNGRSNEKLFF
CDR3 DNA: TGTGCCAGTAGTTCTAACGGACGGAGTAATGAAAAACTGTTTTTT

D gene: NA
V gene: TRBV5-8
J gene: TRBJ2-3
clone size: NA
CDR3 protein: CASSYRQATDTQYF
CDR3 DNA: TGTGCCAGCAGCTATAGACAGGCTACAGATACGCAGTATTTT

D gene: NA
V gene: TRBV6-5
J gene: TRBJ2-1
clone size: NA
CDR3 protein: CASSYIDEQFF
CDR3 DNA: TGTGCCAGCAGTTACATTGATGAGCAGTTCTTC

D gene: NA
V gene: TRBV25-1
J gene: TRBJ1-2
clone size: NA
CDR3 protein: CASSEYPITIGGDGYTF
CDR3 DNA: TGTGCCAGCAGTGAATATCCCATCACGATCGGGGGGGATGGCTACACCTTC

D gene: NA
V gene: TRBV21-1
J gene: TRBJ1-2
clone size: NA
CDR3 protein: CASSKNGYTF
CDR3 DNA: TGTGCCAGCAGCAAAAATGGCTACACCTTC

D gene: TRBD1
V gene: TRBV28
J gene: TRBJ1-2
clone size: NA
CDR3 protein: CASSGRWRRQGRDGYTF
CDR3 DNA: TGTGCCAGCAGTGGAAGGTGGCGACGACAGGGGAGGGATGGCTACACCTTC

D gene: TRBD1
V gene: TRBV7-7
J gene: TRBJ1-3
clone size: once
CDR3 protein: CASSPGTAGNTIYF
CDR3 DNA: TGTGCTAGCAGCCCCGGGACAGCTGGAAACACCATATATTTT

D gene: TRBD1
V gene: TRBV5-1
J gene: TRBJ2-6
clone size: once
CDR3 protein: CASVTGQGGPGANVLTF
CDR3 DNA: TGCGCCAGCGTAACGGGACAGGGAGGGCCTGGGGCCAACGTCCTGACTTTC

D gene: TRBD1
V gene: TRBV19
J gene: TRBJ1-1
clone size: NA
CDR3 protein: CASSQNFGQGTEAFF
CDR3 DNA: TGTGCCAGTAGTCAAAACTTCGGACAGGGCACTGAAGCTTTCTTT

D gene: TRBD1
V gene: TRBV5-8
J gene: TRBJ1-5
clone size: NA
CDR3 protein: CASSLRTGDQPQHF
CDR3 DNA: TGTGCCAGCAGCCTGAGGACAGGCGATCAGCCCCAGCATTTT

D gene: NA
V gene: TRBV21-1
J gene: TRBJ1-5
clone size: NA
CDR3 protein: CASSKSVWGGDQPQHF
CDR3 DNA: TGTGCCAGCAGCAAATCCGTGTGGGGAGGGGACCAGCCCCAGCATTTT

D gene: NA
V gene: TRBV6-1
J gene: TRBJ1-2
clone size: NA
CDR3 protein: CASSEVGWLGSDYGYTF
CDR3 DNA: TGTGCCAGCAGTGAAGTTGGGTGGTTAGGGAGCGACTATGGCTACACCTTC

D gene: NA
V gene: TRBV5-5
J gene: TRBJ1-2
clone size: NA
CDR3 protein: CASSLESNFNYGYTF
CDR3 DNA: TGTGCCAGCAGCTTGGAGTCCAATTTTAACTATGGCTACACCTTC

D gene: NA
V gene: TRBV28
J gene: TRBJ2-7
clone size: NA
CDR3 protein: CASSLYASTYEQYF
CDR3 DNA: TGTGCCAGCAGTTTATATGCTAGTACCTACGAGCAGTACTTC

D gene: TRBD1
V gene: TRBV27
J gene: TRBJ1-5
clone size: few
CDR3 protein: CASSLDRGPNQPQHF
CDR3 DNA: TGTGCCAGCAGTTTAGACAGGGGCCCCAATCAGCCCCAGCATTTT

D gene: NA
V gene: TRBV9
J gene: TRBJ1-2
clone size: NA
CDR3 protein: CASSPQVDGYTF
CDR3 DNA: TGTGCCAGCAGCCCCCAGGTGGATGGCTACACCTTC

D gene: TRBD1
V gene: TRBV5-1
J gene: TRBJ1-5
clone size: NA
CDR3 protein: CASSLGTEGQPQHF
CDR3 DNA: TGCGCCAGCAGCCTAGGGACAGAGGGCCAGCCCCAGCATTTT

D gene: NA
V gene: TRBV5-6
J gene: TRBJ1-1
clone size: NA
CDR3 protein: CASSSQGSTEAFF
CDR3 DNA: TGTGCCAGCAGCTCCCAGGGTTCCACTGAAGCTTTCTTT

D gene: NA
V gene: TRBV4-2
J gene: TRBJ1-1
clone size: NA
CDR3 protein: CASSQESATVNTEAFF
CDR3 DNA: TGTGCCAGCAGCCAAGAGTCAGCCACAGTGAACACTGAAGCTTTCTTT

D gene: TRBD2
V gene: TRBV9
J gene: TRBJ2-7
clone size: NA
CDR3 protein: CASREGSTYEQYF
CDR3 DNA: TGTGCCAGCCGGGAGGGATCTACCTACGAGCAGTACTTC

D gene: NA
V gene: TRBV15
J gene: TRBJ1-1
clone size: NA
CDR3 protein: CATSRAQMNTEAFF
CDR3 DNA: TGTGCCACCAGCAGAGCACAGATGAACACTGAAGCTTTCTTT

D gene: NA
V gene: TRBV21-1
J gene: TRBJ2-3
clone size: NA
CDR3 protein: CASSTPYSTDTQYF
CDR3 DNA: TGTGCCAGCAGCACCCCTTATAGCACAGATACGCAGTATTTT

D gene: NA
V gene: TRBV4-3
J gene: TRBJ1-3
clone size: NA
CDR3 protein: CASSQAIVGNTIYF
CDR3 DNA: TGCGCCAGCAGCCAAGCAATAGTGGGAAACACCATATATTTT

D gene: NA
V gene: TRBV7-4
J gene: TRBJ1-3
clone size: NA
CDR3 protein: CASSLGWFWNTIYF
CDR3 DNA: TGTGCCAGCAGCTTAGGCTGGTTTTGGAACACCATATATTTT

D gene: NA
V gene: TRBV12-3/TRBV12-4
J gene: TRBJ1-1
clone size: NA
CDR3 protein: CASSYDDTEAFF
CDR3 DNA: TGTGCCAGCAGTTACGATGACACTGAAGCTTTCTTT

D gene: NA
V gene: TRBV10-1
J gene: TRBJ1-1
clone size: NA
CDR3 protein: CASSDTRVNTEAFF
CDR3 DNA: TGCGCCAGCAGTGACACGAGGGTGAACACTGAAGCTTTCTTT

D gene: TRBD1
V gene: TRBV7-9
J gene: TRBJ2-7
clone size: NA
CDR3 protein: CASSLDGSGGQYF
CDR3 DNA: TGTGCCAGCAGCTTAGACGGATCAGGGGGGCAGTACTTC

D gene: TRBD1
V gene: TRBV28
J gene: TRBJ2-7
clone size: NA
CDR3 protein: CASSPGRTGAYEQYF
CDR3 DNA: TGTGCCAGCAGTCCCGGTAGGACAGGGGCCTACGAGCAGTACTTC